Below are 7 T cell receptor beta chains sequenced from a single sample in a study of early T cells in non-severe SARS-CoV-2 infection. TCRdb processed the 5' RACE reads anew with MiXCR; each CDR3 protein has one entry. This sample yields more than 45,000 distinct CDR3 sequences, of which about 6.2% are seen a single time; under 9% belongs to the top ten. Material: whole blood, obtained at baseline. The receptors originated from an adult who was a healthcare worker with PCR-confirmed SARS-CoV-2 infection or an uninfected control (not recorded which).

This clonotype was observed at least ten times. This chain joins TRBV4-2 and TRBJ2-5; D call uncertain. The germline V gene encodes CDR1 LGHNA and CDR2 YNFKEQ. The CDR3 is made up of 14 amino acids. Deletions cut 1 base from V and 5 bases from J, with 11 bases between. The CDR3 loop reads CASSQASGRETQYF. CDR3 in DNA: TGTGCCAGCAGCCAAGCTTCCGGCCGGGAGACCCAGTACTTC.

The table lists this clonotype with a few counts. V and J are TRBV11-2 and TRBJ2-1; D is unresolved. The CDR3 covers 12 residues. V lost 5 bases, J lost 4 bases, and 6 bases lay in between. Germline values: CDR1 SGHAT, CDR2 FQNNGV. The CDR3 bases are TGTGCCAGCAGCCCCAAATACAATGAGCAGTTCTTC. Encoded protein: CASSPKYNEQFF. The variable domain in full, completed from reference TRBV11-2 and TRBJ2-1, reads EAGVAQSPRYKIIEKRQSVAFWCNPISGHATLYWYQQILGQGPKLLIQFQNNGVVDDSQLPKDRFSAERLKGVDSTLKIQPAKLEDSAVYLCASSPKYNEQFFGPGTRLTVL.

This clonotype was picked up many times. The chain employs TRBV6-4 and TRBJ2-1; 8 bases are a match to TRBD2. V was clipped by 10 bases and J by 1 base; unmatched bases: 12. The CDR3 spans 16 residues. Germline loops: CDR1 MRHNA, CDR2 SNTAGT. The CDR3: CANNLLADYSYNEQFF. In DNA form, the CDR3 reads TGTGCCAACAATTTACTAGCGGATTATTCCTACAATGAGCAGTTCTTC.

The CDR3 loop reads CASSLDPSYNSPLHF. The CDR3 DNA reads TGTGCCAGCAGTCTCGACCCCTCCTATAATTCACCCCTCCACTTT. V gene TRBV3-1 combines with J gene TRBJ1-6; D is unresolved. The CDR3 consists of 15 residues. V was clipped by 6 bases and J by 0 bases, with 9 bases between them. Per the germline V gene, CDR1 is LGHDT and CDR2 is YNNKEL (reference sequence).

This clonotype was counted many times. The V gene is TRBV5-1, the J gene TRBJ1-1; D is uncertain. This CDR3 has 14 amino acids. Germline CDR1 reads SGHRS; CDR2 reads YFSETQ. V was pared by 2 bases and J by 4 bases, with 12 bases between. CDR3 coding DNA: TGCGCCAGCAGCTTAGAATCCCGGCCCACTGAAGCTTTCTTT. Translation gives CASSLESRPTEAFF.

The rearrangement links TRBV12-5 to TRBJ2-3, with 11 bases aligning to TRBD2. Germline V CDR1 and CDR2: LGHNT, FRNRAP. J gave up 4 bases and V 2 bases, and 5 bases lay outside the gene matches. The CDR3 extends over 16 amino acids. The CDR3 DNA sequence: TGTGCTAGTGGTTTGATCGTAGCGGGAGGGCCAGATACGCAGTATTTT. It translates to CASGLIVAGGPDTQYF. Full variable domain (rest looked up from reference TRBV12-5 and TRBJ2-3): DARVTQTPRHKVTEMGQEVTMRCQPILGHNTVFWYRQTMMQGLELLAYFRNRAPLDDSGMPKDRFSAEMPDATLATLKIQPSEPRDSAVYFCASGLIVAGGPDTQYFGPGTRLTVL.

This clonotype was observed at least ten times. The chain combines TRBV4-2 with TRBJ2-7; 9 nucleotides align to TRBD1. The V segment lost 6 bases and the J segment 2 bases; nucleotides outside the gene matches: 5. The CDR3 totals 14 residues. Germline V gene lookup returns CDR1 LGHNA and CDR2 YNFKEQ. The CDR3 protein is CASSRGTGTYEQYF. CDR3 DNA: TGTGCCAGCAGTCGGGGGACAGGGACCTACGAGCAGTACTTC.